The 14 T cell receptor beta chains below were found in one sample sequenced in a study of blood T cell repertoires in COVID-19. The method was immunoSEQ multiplex PCR; TCRdb's version includes in-frame clones alone and lacks a portion of them. Here the sample spans 200,000 to 250,000 clones, 80% being singletons. What was sequenced was PBMCs or T cells enriched from blood (not recorded which). The receptor source for this set is a man in his thirties or forties with acute COVID-19.

This chain links TRBV7-9 with TRBJ2-7; perhaps TRBD1 as D (5 bases). Trimming shortened V by 8 bases and J by 0 bases, and 11 bases separated the two germline ends. The length of the CDR3 is 13 residues. Germline assignment: CDR1 SEHNR and CDR2 FQNEAQ (reference sequence). CDR3 residues: CASGDSSSYEQYF. DNA of the CDR3: TGTGCCAGCGGAGACAGTAGCTCCTACGAGCAGTACTTC.

V usage is TRBV7-2 and J usage is TRBJ1-4, with D possibly being TRBD1 (5 bases). CDR3 length equals 16 residues. Germline assignment: CDR1 SGHTA and CDR2 FQGNSA. V was clipped by 6 bases and J by 2 bases, with 16 bases between them. The CDR3 nucleotides are TGTGCCAGCAGTTCAAATACCGGGACTACTAATGAAAAACTGTTTTTT. Translating it yields CASSSNTGTTNEKLFF.

In its sample, this clone was seen a few times. The chain has TRBV5-1 and TRBJ1-2; D may be TRBD1 (5 bases). This CDR3 comprises 12 residues. From germline, CDR1 is SGHRS and CDR2 YFSETQ. CDR3 sequence (DNA): TGCAGGGGTTTGGTCCCCCCAGCGGGCTACACCTTC. Amino acid sequence: CRGLVPPAGYTF.

This chain links TRBV6-5 with TRBJ1-2; TRBD1 matches at 9 bases. CDR1 is MNHEY, CDR2 SVGAGI, per germline. This CDR3 comprises 15 residues. V gave up 5 bases and J gave up 8 bases; unmatched junction bases: 12. Written as DNA, the CDR3 is TGTGCCAGCAGTCAACCGGGACAGGGAGCCTGGGGCTACACCTTC. Amino acids: CASSQPGQGAWGYTF.

This sequence joins TRBV6-5 and TRBJ1-2; no clear D. The length of the CDR3 is 14 residues. Germline V gene lookup returns CDR1 MNHEY and CDR2 SVGAGI. Deletions cut 2 bases from V and 1 base from J, with 8 bases between. The chain's CDR3 is CASSYDGDNYGYTF. In nucleotides, the CDR3 is TGTGCCAGCAGTTACGACGGGGATAACTATGGCTACACCTTC.

This clone was seen a single time. V and J are TRBV27 and TRBJ2-5; 8 positions agree with TRBD1. This CDR3 is 16 amino acids long. V shed 5 bases, J shed 2 bases, and the junction held 10 bases outside the gene matches. Germline V gene data show CDR1 as MNHEY and CDR2 as SMNVEV (reference sequence). CDR3 in amino acids: CASSLRTGGFQETQYF. CDR3 in DNA: TGTGCCAGCAGTCTACGTACAGGGGGGTTTCAAGAGACCCAGTACTTC.

Turning to this clone: An end of the junction differs from the germline gene, which may be a read error. This rearrangement joins TRBV10-2 to TRBJ1-2; tentative D call: TRBD1 (5 bases). Germline CDR1 is WSHSY and CDR2 is SAAADI. The CDR3 is 14 amino acids. CDR3 sequence: CASNLHGGGTFQSF. The DNA of the CDR3 is TGCGCCAGCAATCTACACGGCGGGGGGACTTTCCAAAGCTTC.

This sequence joins TRBV19 and TRBJ1-3; D not certain. The CDR3 is made up of 19 amino acids. From germline, CDR1 is LNHDA and CDR2 SQIVND (reference sequence). V lost 3 bases to trimming and J lost 0 bases, with 21 bases between them. The CDR3 DNA is TGTGCCAGTAGTATTCGGAGGTGGAAGGAGGATCCCTCTGGAAACACCATATATTTT. It codes for CASSIRRWKEDPSGNTIYF. The whole variable domain, filled in from reference TRBV19 and TRBJ1-3, reads DGGITQSPKYLFRKEGQNVTLSCEQNLNHDAMYWYRQDPGQGLRLIYYSQIVNDFQKGDIAEGYSVSREKKESFPLTVTSAQKNPTAFYLCASSIRRWKEDPSGNTIYFGEGSWLTVV.

V gene TRBV6-5 combines with J gene TRBJ1-1; D is ambiguous. Germline CDR1 and CDR2: MNHEY and SVGAGI. The V end lost 6 bases, the J end lost 6 bases, and 17 bases lay between the germline ends. The CDR3 sequence is 14 residues long. This CDR3 reads CASRRLQGSAEAFF. CDR3 DNA: TGTGCCAGCAGGAGACTTCAAGGGAGCGCTGAAGCTTTCTTT.

This rearrangement joins TRBV11-3 to TRBJ1-1; no definite D call. V lost 1 base and J 5 bases, leaving 17 bases between the germline ends. Germline CDR1 is SGHNT and CDR2 is YENEEA. The CDR3 covers 16 residues. The DNA for the CDR3 is TGTGCCAGCAGCTTAGGGCCTCCTAACACGGGGACTGAAGCTTTCTTT. Translation: CASSLGPPNTGTEAFF.

J is TRBJ1-5 and V is TRBV6-5; the D gene is possibly TRBD1 (6 bases). CDR3 length: 15 residues. V was pared by 5 bases and J by 0 bases, with 11 bases between. Per the germline V gene, CDR1 is MNHEY and CDR2 is SVGAGI. CDR3 in amino acids: CASSNRVTSNQPQHF. The DNA of the CDR3 is TGTGCCAGCAGTAACAGGGTGACTAGCAATCAGCCCCAGCATTTT.

The sample holds one count of this clone. CDR3 protein: CASSLTGSSYEQYF. CDR3 in DNA: TGTGCCAGTAGCTTGACAGGGAGCTCCTACGAGCAGTACTTC. The rearrangement joins TRBV19 to TRBJ2-7; 7 positions agree with TRBD1. V lost 6 bases and J lost 0; bases outside the gene matches: 5. Germline CDR1 LNHDA, CDR2 SQIVND (reference sequence). The CDR3 loop spans 14 amino acids.

This chain links TRBV5-4 with TRBJ1-1; tentative D call: TRBD1 (6 bases). CDR3 length equals 13 residues. Germline V gene data show CDR1 as SGHNT and CDR2 as YYREEE (reference sequence). V shed 8 bases and J shed 2 bases, with 13 bases lying between them. The CDR3 DNA follows: TGTGCCAGTCAAGACAGGTTAAACACTGAAGCTTTCTTT. It specifies CASQDRLNTEAFF.

This chain joins TRBV4-2 and TRBJ2-2, with 14 bases lining up with TRBD2. In germline, CDR1 is LGHNA, CDR2 YNFKEQ. This CDR3 spans 18 amino acids. V gave up 2 bases and J gave up 2 bases; unmatched junction bases: 4. This chain's CDR3 is CASSQRTSGGLNTGELFF. The DNA for the CDR3 is TGTGCCAGCAGCCAAAGGACTAGCGGGGGGCTCAACACCGGGGAGCTGTTTTTT.